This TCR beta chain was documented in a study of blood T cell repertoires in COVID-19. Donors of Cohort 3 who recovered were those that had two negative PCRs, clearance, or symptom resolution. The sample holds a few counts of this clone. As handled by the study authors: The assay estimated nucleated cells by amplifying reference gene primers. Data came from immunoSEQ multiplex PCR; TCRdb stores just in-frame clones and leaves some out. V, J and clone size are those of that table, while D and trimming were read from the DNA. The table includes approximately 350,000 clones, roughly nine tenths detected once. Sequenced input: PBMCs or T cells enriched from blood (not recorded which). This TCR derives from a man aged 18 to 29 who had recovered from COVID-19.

CDR3 in amino acids: CASSLSGSYGYTF. CDR3 nucleotide sequence: TGTGCCAGCAGTTTATCGGGGTCCTATGGCTACACCTTC. The chain recombines TRBV7-2 with TRBJ1-2; D is unclear. The germline CDR1 and CDR2 sequences are SGHTA and FQGNSA. This CDR3 is built from 13 residues. Trimming cost V 6 bases and J 4 bases, with 12 bases left between them.